This T cell receptor beta chain was identified in a study of immune cell composition in non-small cell lung cancer. Study-level information: Most cases were lung adenocarcinoma or squamous cell carcinoma.

The study's findings and limits: Clones >0.5% enriched in tumour were rarer in adenocarcinoma (about 33%) than squamous (approximately 80%).

This CDR3 spans 19 amino acids. As regards this clone: Its specificity is not known.

Clones were read by immunoSEQ multiplex PCR, and TCRdb kept only the in-frame ones, dropping some. This table holds about 3,800 clones, around four fifths found once. The material sequenced was lung tumor tissue. V is TRBV12-1 and J is TRBJ2-1; the D call TRBD1 from the table was never checked on the DNA. TRBV12-1 is shown as a pseudogene. This TCR was sampled from a human donor with non-small cell lung cancer. CDR3 amino acids: CASSFGCGQGTGSYNEQFF. CDR3 sequence (DNA): TGTGCCAGCAGCTTTGGGTGCGGCCAGGGAACCGGCTCCTACAATGAGCAGTTCTTC.